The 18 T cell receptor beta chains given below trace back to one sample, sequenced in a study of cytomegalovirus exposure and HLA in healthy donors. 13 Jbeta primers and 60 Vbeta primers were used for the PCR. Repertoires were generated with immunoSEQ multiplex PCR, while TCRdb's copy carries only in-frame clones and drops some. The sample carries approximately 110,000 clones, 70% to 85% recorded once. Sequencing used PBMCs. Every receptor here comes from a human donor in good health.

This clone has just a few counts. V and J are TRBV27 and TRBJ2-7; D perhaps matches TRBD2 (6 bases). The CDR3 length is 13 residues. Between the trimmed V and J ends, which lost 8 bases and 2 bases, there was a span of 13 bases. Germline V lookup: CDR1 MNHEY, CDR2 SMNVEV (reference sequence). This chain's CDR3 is CASGGAPPYEQYF. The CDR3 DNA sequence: TGTGCCAGCGGAGGGGCTCCGCCCTACGAGCAGTACTTC.

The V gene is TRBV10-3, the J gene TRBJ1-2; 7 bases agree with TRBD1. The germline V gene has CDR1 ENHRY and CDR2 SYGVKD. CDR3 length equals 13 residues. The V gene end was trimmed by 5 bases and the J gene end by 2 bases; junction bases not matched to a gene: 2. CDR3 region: CAISRDRNYGYTF. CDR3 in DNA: TGTGCCATCAGTAGGGACAGAAACTATGGCTACACCTTC.

The CDR3 DNA sequence: TGTGCCAGCAGTGACAACAGGGTGTATTCGGGAGAGCAGTACTTC. It codes for CASSDNRVYSGEQYF. The V call is TRBV6-1, the J call TRBJ2-7; D perhaps matches TRBD1 (6 bases). This CDR3 is built from 15 residues. Germline CDR1 and CDR2: MNHNS and SASEGT. The germline V and J ends were trimmed by 3 bases and 7 bases, with 19 bases remaining between them.

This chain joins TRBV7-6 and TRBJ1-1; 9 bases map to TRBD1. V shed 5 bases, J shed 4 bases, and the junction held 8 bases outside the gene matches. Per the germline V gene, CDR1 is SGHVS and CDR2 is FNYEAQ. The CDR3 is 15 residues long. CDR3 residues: CASSLPQGAVTEAFF. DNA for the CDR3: TGTGCCAGCAGCCTACCACAGGGGGCGGTCACTGAAGCTTTCTTT.

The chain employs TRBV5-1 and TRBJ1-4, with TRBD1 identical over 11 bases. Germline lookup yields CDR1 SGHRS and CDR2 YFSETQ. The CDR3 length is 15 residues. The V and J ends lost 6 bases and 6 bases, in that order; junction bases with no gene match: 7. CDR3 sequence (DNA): TGCGCCAGCATGGAAGGGGACAGGGGGTATGAAAAACTGTTTTTT. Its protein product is CASMEGDRGYEKLFF.

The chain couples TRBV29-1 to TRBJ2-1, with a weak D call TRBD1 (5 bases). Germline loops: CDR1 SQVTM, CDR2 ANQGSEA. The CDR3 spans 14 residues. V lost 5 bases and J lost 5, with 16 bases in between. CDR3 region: CSVPDSYFNNEQFF. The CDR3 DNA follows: TGCAGCGTTCCTGACAGTTACTTTAACAATGAGCAGTTCTTC.

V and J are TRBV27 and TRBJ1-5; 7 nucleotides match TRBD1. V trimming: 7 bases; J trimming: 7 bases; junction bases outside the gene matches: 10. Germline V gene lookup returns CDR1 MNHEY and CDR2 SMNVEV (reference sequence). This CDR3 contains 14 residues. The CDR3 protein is CASTPTGDSQPQHF. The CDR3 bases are TGTGCCAGCACTCCTACAGGGGATAGCCAGCCCCAGCATTTT.

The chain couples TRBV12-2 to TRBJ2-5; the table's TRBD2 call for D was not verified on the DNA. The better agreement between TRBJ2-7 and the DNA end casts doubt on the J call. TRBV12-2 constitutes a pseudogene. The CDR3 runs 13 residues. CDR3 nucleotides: TGTGCAAGTCGCTTAGTACTAGAAGACGAGCAGTACTTC. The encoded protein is CASRLVLEDEQYF.

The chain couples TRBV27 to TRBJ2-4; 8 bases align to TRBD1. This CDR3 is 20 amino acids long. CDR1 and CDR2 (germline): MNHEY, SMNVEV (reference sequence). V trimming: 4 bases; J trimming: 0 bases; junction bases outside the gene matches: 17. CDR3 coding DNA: TGTGCCAGCAGTTCGTCCCCCGGGACAGGCCTGATCATAGCCAAAAACATTCAGTACTTC. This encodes CASSSSPGTGLIIAKNIQYF.

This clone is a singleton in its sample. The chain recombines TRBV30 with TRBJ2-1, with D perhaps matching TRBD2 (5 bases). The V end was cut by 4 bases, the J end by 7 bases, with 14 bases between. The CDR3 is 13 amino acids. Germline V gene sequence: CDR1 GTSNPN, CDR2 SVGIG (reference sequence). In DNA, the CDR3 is TGTGCCTGGATAGGCGGGTCCGTTAATGAGCAGTTCTTC. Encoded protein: CAWIGGSVNEQFF.

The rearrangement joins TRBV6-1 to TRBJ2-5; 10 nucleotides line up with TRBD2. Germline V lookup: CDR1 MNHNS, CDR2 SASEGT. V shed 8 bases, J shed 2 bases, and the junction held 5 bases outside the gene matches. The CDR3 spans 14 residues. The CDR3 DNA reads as TGTGCCAGCTCGGGACTAGCGCCACAAGAGACCCAGTACTTC. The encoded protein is CASSGLAPQETQYF.

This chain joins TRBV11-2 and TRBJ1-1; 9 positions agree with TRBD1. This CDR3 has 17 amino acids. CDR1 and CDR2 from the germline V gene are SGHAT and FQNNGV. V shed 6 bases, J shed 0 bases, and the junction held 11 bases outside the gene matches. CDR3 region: CASSFPGQGIMNTEAFF. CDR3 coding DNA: TGTGCCAGCAGTTTCCCTGGACAGGGGATCATGAACACTGAAGCTTTCTTT.

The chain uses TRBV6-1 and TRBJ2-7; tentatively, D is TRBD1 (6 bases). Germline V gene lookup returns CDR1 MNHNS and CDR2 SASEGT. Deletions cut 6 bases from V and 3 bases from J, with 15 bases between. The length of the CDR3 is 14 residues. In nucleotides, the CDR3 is TGTGCCAGCAGCCCGCCGGGACAATACTACGAGCAGTACTTC. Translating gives CASSPPGQYYEQYF.

The CDR3 reads CASSLGRINQPQHF. The DNA of the CDR3 is TGTGCCAGCAGCTTAGGGCGGATCAATCAGCCCCAGCATTTT. The chain carries TRBV7-9 and TRBJ1-5; D unresolved. V was pared by 1 base and J by 3 bases, with 7 bases between. Germline V lookup: CDR1 SEHNR, CDR2 FQNEAQ (reference sequence). The CDR3 loop spans 14 amino acids.

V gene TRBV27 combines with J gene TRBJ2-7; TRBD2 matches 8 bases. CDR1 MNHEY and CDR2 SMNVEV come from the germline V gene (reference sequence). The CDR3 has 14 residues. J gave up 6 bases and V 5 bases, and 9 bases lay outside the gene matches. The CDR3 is CASSPGLVVFEQYF. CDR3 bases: TGTGCCAGCAGTCCGGGACTAGTGGTCTTCGAGCAGTACTTC.

CDR3 loop: CASSYSESNQPQHF. In DNA form, the CDR3 reads TGTGCCAGCAGTTACTCGGAGTCCAATCAGCCCCAGCATTTT. This sequence joins TRBV6-5 and TRBJ1-5, with unresolved D. The germline V gene has CDR1 MNHEY and CDR2 SVGAGI. There are 14 residues in the CDR3. V lost 0 bases to trimming and J lost 3 bases, with 6 bases between them.

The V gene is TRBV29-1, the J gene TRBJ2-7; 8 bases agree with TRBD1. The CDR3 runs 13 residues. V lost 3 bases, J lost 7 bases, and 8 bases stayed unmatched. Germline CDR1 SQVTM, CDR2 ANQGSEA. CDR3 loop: CSVDRTGYGEQYF. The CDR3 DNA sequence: TGCAGCGTTGACAGGACAGGGTACGGAGAGCAGTACTTC.

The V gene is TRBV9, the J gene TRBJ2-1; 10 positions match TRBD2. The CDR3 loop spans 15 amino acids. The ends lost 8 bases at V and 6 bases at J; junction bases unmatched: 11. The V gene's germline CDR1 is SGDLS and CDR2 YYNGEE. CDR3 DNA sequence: TGTGCCAGTAGTACCGGGACTAGCGTCCTCAATGAGCAGTTCTTC. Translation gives CASSTGTSVLNEQFF.